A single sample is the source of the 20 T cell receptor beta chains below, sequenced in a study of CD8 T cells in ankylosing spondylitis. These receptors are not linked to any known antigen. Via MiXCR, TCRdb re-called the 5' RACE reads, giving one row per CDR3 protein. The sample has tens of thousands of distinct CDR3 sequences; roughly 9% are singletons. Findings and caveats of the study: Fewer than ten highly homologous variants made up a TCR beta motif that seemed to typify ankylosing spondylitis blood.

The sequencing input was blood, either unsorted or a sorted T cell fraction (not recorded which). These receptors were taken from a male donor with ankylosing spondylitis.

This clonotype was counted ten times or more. This CDR3 is CSARVSWTALNEQFF. The CDR3 bases are TGCAGTGCTAGAGTCTCGTGGACTGCGTTAAATGAGCAGTTCTTC. V is TRBV20-1 and J is TRBJ2-1, with D possibly TRBD2 on 5 matching bases. CDR1 DFQATT and CDR2 SNEGSKA come from the germline V gene (reference sequence). Trimming took 1 base from V and 7 from J, leaving 17 bases between them. This CDR3 is 15 amino acids long.

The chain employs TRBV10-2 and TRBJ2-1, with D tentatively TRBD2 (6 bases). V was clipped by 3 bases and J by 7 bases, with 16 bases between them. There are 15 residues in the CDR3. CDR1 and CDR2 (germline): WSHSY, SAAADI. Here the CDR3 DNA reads TGCGCCAGCAGTGAAAGAAGGAGCGGGCTTAATGAGCAGTTCTTC. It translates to CASSERRSGLNEQFF.

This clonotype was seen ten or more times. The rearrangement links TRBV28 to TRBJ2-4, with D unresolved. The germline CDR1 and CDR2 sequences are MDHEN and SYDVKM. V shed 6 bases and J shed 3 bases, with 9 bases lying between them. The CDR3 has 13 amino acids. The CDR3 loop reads CASSSSVKNIQYF. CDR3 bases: TGTGCCAGCAGCTCCAGCGTCAAAAACATTCAGTACTTC.

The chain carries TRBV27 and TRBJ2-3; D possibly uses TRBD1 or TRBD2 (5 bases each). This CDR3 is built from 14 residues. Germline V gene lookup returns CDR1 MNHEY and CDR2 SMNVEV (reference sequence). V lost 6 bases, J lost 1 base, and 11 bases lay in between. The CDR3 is CASRRDRGTDTQYF. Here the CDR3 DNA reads TGTGCCAGCAGGAGGGACCGTGGCACAGATACGCAGTATTTT.

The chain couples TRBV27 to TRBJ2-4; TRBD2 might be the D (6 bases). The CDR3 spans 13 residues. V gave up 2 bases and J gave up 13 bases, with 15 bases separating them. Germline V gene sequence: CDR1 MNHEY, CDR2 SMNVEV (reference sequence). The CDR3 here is CASSLGSRDLQYF. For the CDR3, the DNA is TGTGCCAGCAGTTTAGGATCTCGGGACTTGCAGTACTTC.

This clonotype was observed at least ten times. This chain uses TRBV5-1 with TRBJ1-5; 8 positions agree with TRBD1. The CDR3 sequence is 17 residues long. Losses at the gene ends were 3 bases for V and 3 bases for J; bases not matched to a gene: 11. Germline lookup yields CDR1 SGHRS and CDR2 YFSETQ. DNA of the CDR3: TGCGCCAGCAGCTGGGATCCCGGACAGGGCCCCAATCAGCCCCAGCATTTT. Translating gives CASSWDPGQGPNQPQHF.

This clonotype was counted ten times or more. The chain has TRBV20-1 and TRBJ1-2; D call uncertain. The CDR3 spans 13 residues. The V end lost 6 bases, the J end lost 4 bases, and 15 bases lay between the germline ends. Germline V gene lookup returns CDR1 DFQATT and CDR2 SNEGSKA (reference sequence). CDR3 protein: CSAIFPGTYGYTF. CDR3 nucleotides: TGCAGTGCCATATTTCCGGGAACCTATGGCTACACCTTC.

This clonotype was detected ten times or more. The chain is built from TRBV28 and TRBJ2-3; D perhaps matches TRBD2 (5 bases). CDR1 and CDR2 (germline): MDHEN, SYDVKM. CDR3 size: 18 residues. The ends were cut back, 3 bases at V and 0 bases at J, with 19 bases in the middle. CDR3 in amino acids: CASSFYSTRGSSTDTQYF. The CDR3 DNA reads TGTGCCAGCAGTTTCTATTCTACCCGGGGATCTAGCACAGATACGCAGTATTTT.

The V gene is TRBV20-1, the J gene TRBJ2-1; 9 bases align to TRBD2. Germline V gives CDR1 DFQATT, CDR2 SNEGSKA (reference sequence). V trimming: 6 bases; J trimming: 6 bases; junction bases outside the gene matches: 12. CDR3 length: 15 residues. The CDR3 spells CSARGREGLANEQFF. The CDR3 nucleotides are TGCAGTGCCCGAGGGCGGGAGGGCCTAGCCAATGAGCAGTTCTTC.

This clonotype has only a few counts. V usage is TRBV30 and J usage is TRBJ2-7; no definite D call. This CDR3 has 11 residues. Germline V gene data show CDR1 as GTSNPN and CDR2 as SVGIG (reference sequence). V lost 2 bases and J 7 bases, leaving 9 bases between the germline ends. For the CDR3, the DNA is TGTGCCTGGAGTCTCCCGGGTGAGCAGTACTTC. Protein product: CAWSLPGEQYF.

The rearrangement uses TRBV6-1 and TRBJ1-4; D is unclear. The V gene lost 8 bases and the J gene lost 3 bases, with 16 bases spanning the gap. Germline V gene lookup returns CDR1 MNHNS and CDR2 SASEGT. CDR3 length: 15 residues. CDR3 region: CASLNHRLPNEKLFF. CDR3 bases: TGTGCCAGCTTAAATCACCGACTGCCTAATGAAAAACTGTTTTTT.

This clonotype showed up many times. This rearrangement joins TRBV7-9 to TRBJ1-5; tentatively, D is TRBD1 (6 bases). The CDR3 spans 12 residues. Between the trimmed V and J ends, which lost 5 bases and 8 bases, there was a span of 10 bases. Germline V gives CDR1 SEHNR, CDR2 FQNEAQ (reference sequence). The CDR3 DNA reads TGTGCCAGCAGCGAACAGGGCGAGCCCCAGCATTTT. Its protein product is CASSEQGEPQHF.

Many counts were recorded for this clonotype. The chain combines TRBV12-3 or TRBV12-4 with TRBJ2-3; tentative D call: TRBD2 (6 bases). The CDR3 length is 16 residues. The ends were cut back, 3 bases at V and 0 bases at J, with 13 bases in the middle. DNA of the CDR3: TGTGCCAGCAGTTTGGGTCTAGCGACTAGCACAGATACGCAGTATTTT. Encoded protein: CASSLGLATSTDTQYF.

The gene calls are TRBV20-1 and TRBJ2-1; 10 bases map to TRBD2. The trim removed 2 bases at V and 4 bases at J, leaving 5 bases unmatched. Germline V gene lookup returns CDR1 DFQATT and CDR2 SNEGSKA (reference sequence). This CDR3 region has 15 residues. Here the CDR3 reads CSARMGAGGYNEQFF. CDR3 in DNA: TGCAGTGCTAGAATGGGAGCGGGAGGGTACAATGAGCAGTTCTTC.

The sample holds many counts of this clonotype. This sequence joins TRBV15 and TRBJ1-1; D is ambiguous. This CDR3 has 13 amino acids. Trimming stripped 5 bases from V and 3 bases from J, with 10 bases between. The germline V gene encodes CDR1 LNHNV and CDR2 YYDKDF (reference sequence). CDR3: CATSVWADTEAFF. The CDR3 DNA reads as TGTGCCACCAGCGTCTGGGCGGACACTGAAGCTTTCTTT.

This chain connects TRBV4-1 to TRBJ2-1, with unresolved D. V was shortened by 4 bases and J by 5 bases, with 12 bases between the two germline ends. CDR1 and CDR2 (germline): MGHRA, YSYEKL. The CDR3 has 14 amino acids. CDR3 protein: CASSPLSAHNEQFF. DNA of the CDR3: TGCGCCAGCAGCCCCCTTTCTGCACACAATGAGCAGTTCTTC.

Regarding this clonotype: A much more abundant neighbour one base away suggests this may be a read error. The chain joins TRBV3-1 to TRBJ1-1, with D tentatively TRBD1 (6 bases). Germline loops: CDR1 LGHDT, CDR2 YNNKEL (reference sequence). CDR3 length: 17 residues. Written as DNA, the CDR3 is TGTGCCTGCAGCCAAGGCGCTACAGGGCCCATGAACACTGAAGCTTTCTTT. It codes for CACSQGATGPMNTEAFF.

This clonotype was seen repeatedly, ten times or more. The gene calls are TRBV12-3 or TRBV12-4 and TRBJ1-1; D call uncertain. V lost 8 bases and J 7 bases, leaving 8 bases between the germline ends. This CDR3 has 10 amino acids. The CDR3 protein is CASGTDEAFF. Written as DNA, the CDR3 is TGTGCCAGCGGCACAGATGAAGCTTTCTTT.

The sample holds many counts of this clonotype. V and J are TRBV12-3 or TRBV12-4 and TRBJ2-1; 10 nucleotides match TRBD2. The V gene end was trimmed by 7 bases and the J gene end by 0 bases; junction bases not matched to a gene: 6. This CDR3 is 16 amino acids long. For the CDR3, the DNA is TGTGCCAGCACCTTGGTAGCGGGAGGCTCCTACAATGAGCAGTTCTTC. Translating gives CASTLVAGGSYNEQFF.

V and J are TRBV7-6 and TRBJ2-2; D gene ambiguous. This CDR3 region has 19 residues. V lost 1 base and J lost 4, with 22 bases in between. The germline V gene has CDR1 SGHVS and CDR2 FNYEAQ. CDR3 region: CASSLVWMERSTRTGELFF. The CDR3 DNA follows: TGTGCCAGCAGCTTAGTGTGGATGGAGCGATCCACGCGCACCGGGGAGCTGTTTTTT.